The clone carrying this TCR beta chain has ten or more counts. These data come from a study of T cells after yellow fever vaccination. The junction had 9 bases not matched to a gene; V was cut back by 1 base and J by 4 bases. Per germline, CDR1 SQVTM and CDR2 ANQGSEA. This CDR3 comprises 15 residues. A universal primer site and UMIs were added as TCR cDNA was made by 5'RACE template switching. Each CDR3 protein is one row after TCRdb ran MiXCR on the 5' RACE reads. Altogether 40,000 or so distinct CDR3 sequences are present, 6% to 7% being singletons, with the ten largest covering 15%. This sequence was found in a man aged 25-45 years who received the YFV17D yellow fever vaccine. The sample consisted of CD8+ T cells not binding an NS4B(214-222) dextramer, sorted from PBMCs, taken 45 days after the yellow fever booster vaccination. V gene TRBV29-1 combines with J gene TRBJ2-5; TRBD2 agrees at 7 bases. In DNA form, the CDR3 reads TGCAGCGTTGAAGGGCGGGGGTCCGGACTAGAGACCCAGTACTTC. It yields the protein CSVEGRGSGLETQYF.